What follows are 27 T cell receptor beta chains derived from one specimen sequenced in a study of neurological immune-mediated disorders (dated by TCRdb to 2018 to 2020). Libraries were made using 5' RACE. TCRdb names Illumina HiSeq 2500 as the instrument used. TCRdb reworked the public reads: Q25 trimming with fastp, MiXCR clone assembly, productive beta chains retained. When rows share a CDR3 protein, they turn into one entry using the most common DNA and genes. Within this sample are about 70,000 distinct CDR3 sequences, with roughly 3.1% of them counted one time only. More than 4% of the sample comes from the top ten. The specimen was PBMCs. These receptors were collected from a woman between 45 and 60 years old with multiple sclerosis.

This clonotype has ten or more counts. The rearrangement links TRBV20-1 to TRBJ2-1; D not resolved. The ends were cut back, 6 bases at V and 3 bases at J, with 15 bases in the middle. CDR1 DFQATT and CDR2 SNEGSKA come from the germline V gene (reference sequence). The CDR3 consists of 14 residues. The chain's CDR3 is CSALMGWIYNEQFF. As DNA, the CDR3 is TGCAGTGCGCTGATGGGTTGGATCTACAATGAGCAGTTCTTC.

This clonotype turned up a few times. The chain employs TRBV11-3 and TRBJ2-1, with 8 bases fitting TRBD2. CDR1 SGHNT and CDR2 YENEEA come from the germline V gene. The CDR3 has 16 residues. J gave up 10 bases and V 0 bases, and 11 bases lay outside the gene matches. The CDR3 DNA sequence: TGTGCCAGCAGCTTAGATAGGGTAGCGGGGCTCAAGGAGCAGTTCTTC. This sequence encodes CASSLDRVAGLKEQFF.

This clonotype was seen ten or more times. The chain couples TRBV7-2 to TRBJ1-5; D is possibly TRBD1 (6 bases). CDR1 and CDR2 (germline): SGHTA, FQGNSA. V was pared by 3 bases and J by 5 bases, with 11 bases between. The CDR3 loop spans 14 amino acids. CDR3 bases: TGTGCCAGCAGCTTTGGTTCAGGGGATCAGCCCCAGCATTTT. Amino acid sequence: CASSFGSGDQPQHF.

This clonotype occurred many times. The CDR3 DNA reads TGTGCCAGCAGCTCTAGCATCAGGGTTGTCACAGATACGCAGTATTTT. Translating gives CASSSSIRVVTDTQYF. V gene TRBV7-9 combines with J gene TRBJ2-3, with D perhaps TRBD1 or TRBD2 (5 bases each). The V end was cut by 4 bases, the J end by 2 bases, with 16 bases between. Germline assignment: CDR1 SEHNR and CDR2 FQNEAQ (reference sequence). This CDR3 region has 16 residues.

This clonotype was seen repeatedly, ten times or more. The rearrangement links TRBV20-1 to TRBJ1-5; 10 nucleotides match TRBD1. The CDR3 is 17 residues long. In germline, CDR1 is DFQATT, CDR2 SNEGSKA (reference sequence). V gave up 3 bases and J gave up 0 bases; unmatched junction bases: 8. The CDR3: CSARTGTGVYSNQPQHF. The CDR3 coding sequence is TGCAGTGCTAGGACGGGGACAGGGGTTTATAGCAATCAGCCCCAGCATTTT.

This clonotype was found many times. The chain combines TRBV5-5 with TRBJ2-6; tentative D call: TRBD1 (5 bases). The CDR3 loop spans 17 amino acids. CDR1 SGHKS and CDR2 YYEKEE come from the germline V gene (reference sequence). V lost 0 bases, J lost 2 bases, and 12 bases lay in between. For the CDR3, the DNA is TGTGCCAGCAGCTTGGTTGTTGGGGCCACTGGGGCCAACGTCCTGACTTTC. Amino acid sequence: CASSLVVGATGANVLTF.

The chain recombines TRBV28 with TRBJ2-7; perhaps TRBD1 as D (5 bases). The CDR3 consists of 13 residues. From germline, CDR1 is MDHEN and CDR2 SYDVKM. Trimming cost V 5 bases and J 4 bases, with 12 bases left between them. The CDR3 region is CASSRQGFYEQYF. For the CDR3, the DNA is TGTGCCAGCAGTCGCCAGGGCTTTTACGAGCAGTACTTC. Supplemented by reference TRBV28 and TRBJ2-7, the full variable domain reads DVKVTQSSRYLVKRTGEKVFLECVQDMDHENMFWYRQDPGLGLRLIYFSYDVKMKEKGDIPEGYSVSREKKERFSLILESASTNQTSMYLCASSRQGFYEQYFGPGTRLTVT.

This clonotype was recorded many times. V is TRBV3-1 and J is TRBJ1-1; TRBD1 might be the D (5 bases). There are 13 residues in the CDR3. Germline CDR1 is LGHDT and CDR2 is YNNKEL (reference sequence). The V gene lost 2 bases and the J gene lost 5 bases, with 9 bases spanning the gap. The CDR3 reads CASSQPGLTEAFF. CDR3 coding DNA: TGTGCCAGCAGCCAACCAGGGTTAACTGAAGCTTTCTTT.

This clonotype was recorded at least ten times. The chain couples TRBV20-1 to TRBJ1-1; 9 bases map to TRBD1. The CDR3 extends over 15 amino acids. The V segment lost 2 bases and the J segment 6 bases; nucleotides outside the gene matches: 10. Germline V gene lookup returns CDR1 DFQATT and CDR2 SNEGSKA (reference sequence). The CDR3 is CSARSAGTGRPEAFF. The CDR3 nucleotides read TGCAGTGCTAGATCCGCGGGGACAGGGAGGCCTGAAGCTTTCTTT.

There are many counts of this clonotype. J is TRBJ1-6 and V is TRBV6-5; D gene uncertain. The length of the CDR3 is 14 residues. Trimming took 7 bases from V and 0 from J, leaving 7 bases between them. Germline V lookup: CDR1 MNHEY, CDR2 SVGAGI. The CDR3 bases are TGTGCCAGCAAACGGAGCTCCTATAATTCACCCCTCCACTTT. It translates to CASKRSSYNSPLHF.

This clonotype was detected only a few times. A much larger clone is a single base away; this may be a read error. In this CDR3 the conserved last residue, phenylalanine or tryptophan, is missing, so a read error is likely. The J gene is TRBJ1-1, the V gene TRBV7-8; 8 bases are a match to TRBD1. The germline gives CDR1 SGHVS, CDR2 FQNEAQ. Trimming at V came to 5 bases and at J to 5 bases, leaving 7 bases not matched to a gene. The CDR3 consists of 14 residues. The CDR3 reads CASSPPDRETEAFI. The CDR3 nucleotides read TGTGCCAGCAGCCCGCCGGACAGGGAGACTGAAGCTTTCATT.

This clonotype has at least ten counts. V usage is TRBV5-1 and J usage is TRBJ2-3; D gene ambiguous. Deletions cut 0 bases from V and 5 bases from J, with 7 bases between. This CDR3 has 13 residues. From germline, CDR1 is SGHRS and CDR2 YFSETQ. The CDR3 reads CASSLGSKDTQYF. The CDR3 DNA is TGCGCCAGCAGCTTGGGCTCGAAAGATACGCAGTATTTT. Variable domain in full (rest from reference TRBV5-1 and TRBJ2-3): KAGVTQTPRYLIKTRGQQVTLSCSPISGHRSVSWYQQTPGQGLQFLFEYFSETQRNKGNFPGRFSGRQFSNSRSEMNVSTLELGDSALYLCASSLGSKDTQYFGPGTRLTVL.

Ten or more counts support this clonotype. The chain uses TRBV5-6 and TRBJ2-1, with TRBD2 matching 7 bases. The CDR3 spans 13 residues. J was trimmed by 12 bases and V by 7 bases; bases with no gene match: 13. Per germline, CDR1 SGHDT and CDR2 YYEEEE. Here the CDR3 reads CASHLLSPGGQFF. DNA of the CDR3: TGTGCCAGCCACTTGCTTTCCCCGGGAGGGCAGTTCTTC.

This clonotype was detected many times. The genes are TRBV10-3 and TRBJ2-5, with TRBD2 as a possible D gene (5 bases). CDR1 and CDR2 (germline): ENHRY, SYGVKD. Trimming shortened V by 2 bases and J by 4 bases, and 8 bases separated the two germline ends. This CDR3 has 13 residues. The CDR3 sequence: CAISESLAETQYF. CDR3 coding DNA: TGTGCCATCAGTGAGAGCCTAGCAGAGACCCAGTACTTC.

This clonotype has a count of ten or more. This rearrangement joins TRBV5-1 to TRBJ2-7; D gene ambiguous. The CDR3 sequence is 14 residues long. Germline CDR1 reads SGHRS; CDR2 reads YFSETQ. The V gene lost 1 base and the J gene lost 2 bases, with 10 bases spanning the gap. This CDR3 reads CASSLRSGTYEQYF. The CDR3 DNA follows: TGCGCCAGCAGCTTGCGTTCCGGAACCTACGAGCAGTACTTC.

Many counts were recorded for this clonotype. The J gene is TRBJ1-2, the V gene TRBV12-3 or TRBV12-4, with 8 bases matching TRBD1. V shed 6 bases and J 3 bases; nucleotides not matched to a gene: 3. CDR3 length: 13 amino acids. CDR3 DNA sequence: TGTGCCAGCAGCTCGGGACAGGACTATGGCTACACCTTC. This translates into CASSSGQDYGYTF.

As regards this clonotype: The junction differs from germline at one of its ends, possibly a read error. The genes are TRBV28 and TRBJ1-2; possible D gene TRBD1, 5 bases. Germline V gives CDR1 MDHEN, CDR2 SYDVKM. This CDR3 spans 12 amino acids. DNA of the CDR3: TGTGACAGCAAGAAGGGGATCTATGGCTACACCTTC. It translates to CDSKKGIYGYTF.

This clonotype was observed many times. This chain uses TRBV5-5 with TRBJ2-5; 10 nucleotides align to TRBD1. The germline gives CDR1 SGHKS, CDR2 YYEKEE (reference sequence). The CDR3 loop spans 18 amino acids. After removal of 2 bases from V and 4 bases from J, the junction contained 14 bases not matched to a gene. CDR3 region: CASSFHPQDRGRSETQYF. The CDR3 DNA reads TGTGCCAGCAGCTTCCACCCTCAAGACAGGGGGCGATCAGAGACCCAGTACTTC. Based on the CDR3 plus reference TRBV5-5 and TRBJ2-5, the full variable domain is DAGVTQSPTHLIKTRGQQVTLRCSPISGHKSVSWYQQVLGQGPQFIFQYYEKEERGRGNFPDRFSARQFPNYSSELNVNALLLGDSALYLCASSFHPQDRGRSETQYFGPGTRLLVL.

At least ten counts were recorded for this clonotype. The junction and the germline gene differ at one end; a read error may be behind it. V usage is TRBV20-1 and J usage is TRBJ1-1; no reliable D call. Looked up from germline, CDR1 is DFQATT and CDR2 is SNEGSKA (reference sequence). The CDR3 is made up of 14 amino acids. CDR3 loop: CSAGEEDFSVGAFF. The CDR3 DNA reads as TGCAGTGCTGGAGAGGAAGACTTTTCTGTTGGTGCTTTCTTT.

This clonotype was observed many times. The chain joins TRBV3-1 to TRBJ2-7, with D tentatively TRBD1 (5 bases). Germline CDR1 LGHDT, CDR2 YNNKEL (reference sequence). Trimming shortened V by 2 bases and J by 9 bases, and 8 bases separated the two germline ends. The CDR3 has 11 amino acids. The CDR3 nucleotides are TGTGCCAGCAGCCAATTACAGGTGCAGTACTTC. Amino acid sequence: CASSQLQVQYF.

Ten or more counts support this clonotype. J is TRBJ1-3 and V is TRBV5-1; tentatively, D is TRBD1 (6 bases). The CDR3 contains 17 residues. Trimming took 1 base from V and 0 from J, leaving 14 bases between them. From germline, CDR1 is SGHRS and CDR2 YFSETQ. CDR3: CASSLSQGPSSGNTIYF. The CDR3 DNA reads as TGCGCCAGCAGCTTGAGTCAGGGGCCAAGCTCTGGAAACACCATATATTTT. Complete variable domain (other parts from reference TRBV5-1 and TRBJ1-3): KAGVTQTPRYLIKTRGQQVTLSCSPISGHRSVSWYQQTPGQGLQFLFEYFSETQRNKGNFPGRFSGRQFSNSRSEMNVSTLELGDSALYLCASSLSQGPSSGNTIYFGEGSWLTVV.

This clonotype was counted many times. V is TRBV9 and J is TRBJ2-5, with D possibly TRBD2 on 5 matching bases. Trimming stripped 7 bases from V and 2 bases from J, with 15 bases between. The CDR3 extends over 14 amino acids. Germline CDR1 is SGDLS and CDR2 is YYNGEE. The CDR3 DNA reads as TGTGCCAGCGCCCGCGGGCGGCTACAAGAGACCCAGTACTTC. This codes for CASARGRLQETQYF.

This clonotype was seen repeatedly, ten times or more. The gene calls are TRBV20-1 and TRBJ2-3, with 7 bases that match TRBD2. Germline loops: CDR1 DFQATT, CDR2 SNEGSKA (reference sequence). The CDR3 is 14 residues long. Trimming took 2 bases from V and 3 from J; bases not matched to a gene: 5. Written as DNA, the CDR3 is TGCAGTGCTAGAATAGCGGGTGGAACAGATACGCAGTATTTT. It translates to CSARIAGGTDTQYF.

This clonotype appeared many times. V is TRBV6-6 and J is TRBJ2-3; TRBD1 aligns across 9 bases. CDR3 length equals 15 residues. Trimming removed 8 bases from V and 2 bases from J; junction bases left unmatched: 8. Germline loops: CDR1 MNHNY, CDR2 SVGAGI (reference sequence). CDR3 bases: TGTGCCAGCTGTCGGACAGGGGAGCCCACAGATACGCAGTATTTT. Its translation is CASCRTGEPTDTQYF.

Many counts were recorded for this clonotype. The chain has TRBV7-2 and TRBJ1-5; 8 bases align to TRBD1. The CDR3 has 15 amino acids. With 4 bases clipped from V and 1 base from J, the junction kept 3 bases outside the gene matches. CDR1 is SGHTA and CDR2 is FQGNSA in the germline V gene. CDR3 bases: TGTGCCAGCAGCTCCCGGACAGGGAGCAATCAGCCCCAGCATTTT. Protein sequence: CASSSRTGSNQPQHF.

This clonotype appeared many times. The chain carries TRBV9 and TRBJ2-4, with TRBD1 identical over 9 bases. This CDR3 has 15 residues. CDR1 SGDLS and CDR2 YYNGEE come from the germline V gene. V was clipped by 0 bases and J by 6 bases; unmatched bases: 4. The CDR3 coding sequence is TGTGCCAGCAGCGTAGGGGGACAGGGAGGAAACATTCAGTACTTC. It specifies CASSVGGQGGNIQYF.

This clonotype was seen ten or more times. The chain recombines TRBV7-9 with TRBJ2-1; 10 bases fit TRBD1. Trimming removed 6 bases from V and 0 bases from J; junction bases left unmatched: 2. Germline V gene data show CDR1 as SEHNR and CDR2 as FQNEAQ (reference sequence). The CDR3 runs to 15 residues. The CDR3 DNA follows: TGTGCCAGCAGGCGGGACAGGGGCTCCTACAATGAGCAGTTCTTC. Its protein is CASRRDRGSYNEQFF. Looking up the rest from reference TRBV7-9 and TRBJ2-1 gives the full variable domain: DTGVSQNPRHKITKRGQNVTFRCDPISEHNRLYWYRQTLGQGPEFLTYFQNEAQLEKSRLLSDRFSAERPKGSFSTLEIQRTEQGDSAMYLCASRRDRGSYNEQFFGPGTRLTVL.